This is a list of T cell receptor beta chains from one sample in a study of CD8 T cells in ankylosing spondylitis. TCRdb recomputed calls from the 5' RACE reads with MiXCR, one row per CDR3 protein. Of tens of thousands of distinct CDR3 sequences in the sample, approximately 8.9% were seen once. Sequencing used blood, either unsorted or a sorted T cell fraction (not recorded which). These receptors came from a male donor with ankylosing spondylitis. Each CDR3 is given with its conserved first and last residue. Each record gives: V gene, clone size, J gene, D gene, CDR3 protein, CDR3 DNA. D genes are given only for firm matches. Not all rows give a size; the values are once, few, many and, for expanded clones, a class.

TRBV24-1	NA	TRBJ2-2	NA	CATSDFGDYLSGELFF	TGTGCCACCAGTGATTTTGGGGATTACTTATCCGGGGAGCTGTTTTTT
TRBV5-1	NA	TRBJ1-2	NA	CASSLASGRYTF	TGCGCCAGCAGCTTGGCATCAGGGCGCTACACCTTC
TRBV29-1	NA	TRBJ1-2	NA	CSGQLVGRLGYTF	TGCAGCGGACAATTAGTGGGTCGCCTAGGCTACACCTTC
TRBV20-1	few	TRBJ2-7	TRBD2	CSARGRTSDYEQYF	TGCAGTGCAAGGGGTCGGACTAGCGATTACGAGCAGTACTTC
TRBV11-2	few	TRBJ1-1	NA	CASSLDHREAWMNTEAFF	TGTGCCAGCAGCTTAGATCACAGGGAGGCTTGGATGAACACTGAAGCTTTCTTT
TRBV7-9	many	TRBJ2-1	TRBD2	CASSLSLAEYNEQFF	TGTGCCAGCAGCTTAAGTCTAGCGGAATACAATGAGCAGTTCTTC
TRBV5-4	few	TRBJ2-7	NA	CASSSPGQAYEQYF	TGTGCCAGCAGCTCTCCGGGACAAGCCTACGAGCAGTACTTC
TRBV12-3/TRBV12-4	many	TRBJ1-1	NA	CASSFSGGTEAFF	TGTGCCAGCAGTTTTTCCGGAGGCACTGAAGCTTTCTTT
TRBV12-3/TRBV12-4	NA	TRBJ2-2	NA	CASSLRAGVTGELFF	TGTGCCAGCAGTTTAAGGGCAGGAGTTACCGGGGAGCTGTTTTTT
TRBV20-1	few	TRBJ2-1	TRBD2	CSARGTSERAEQFF	TGCAGTGCTAGGGGGACTAGCGAACGCGCTGAGCAGTTCTTC
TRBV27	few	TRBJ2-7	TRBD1	CASSFSPDRASYEQYF	TGTGCCAGCAGTTTTTCCCCCGACAGGGCCTCCTACGAGCAGTACTTC
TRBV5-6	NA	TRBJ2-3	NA	CASNGDTQYF	TGTGCCAGCAATGGGGATACGCAGTATTTT
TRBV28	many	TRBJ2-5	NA	CASSLPPASEQETQYF	TGTGCCAGCAGTTTACCCCCTGCTAGCGAACAAGAGACCCAGTACTTC
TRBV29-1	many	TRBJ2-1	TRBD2	CSARLAAYNEQFF	TGCAGCGCCAGACTAGCGGCCTACAATGAGCAGTTCTTC
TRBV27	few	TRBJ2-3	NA	CASSSMGGGTDTQYF	TGTGCCAGCAGCTCTATGGGGGGAGGCACAGATACGCAGTATTTT
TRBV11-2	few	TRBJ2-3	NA	CASLGRVTDTQYF	TGTGCCAGCCTAGGCCGAGTCACAGATACGCAGTATTTT
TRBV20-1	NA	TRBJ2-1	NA	CSASLSFRRSNNEQFF	TGCAGTGCTAGTTTGTCCTTCCGGCGGTCGAACAATGAGCAGTTCTTC
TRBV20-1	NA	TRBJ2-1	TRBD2	CSARDGTREYNEQFF	TGCAGTGCTAGAGACGGGACTAGGGAATACAATGAGCAGTTCTTC
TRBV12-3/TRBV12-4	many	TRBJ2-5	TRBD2	CASSSLAGPFAVETQYF	TGTGCCAGCAGTTCTCTAGCGGGACCCTTTGCCGTTGAGACCCAGTACTTC
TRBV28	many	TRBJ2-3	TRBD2	CATQGGFTTDTQYF	TGTGCCACCCAGGGAGGGTTTACGACAGATACGCAGTATTTT
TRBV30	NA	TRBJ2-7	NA	CAWSPGPYEQYF	TGTGCCTGGAGTCCAGGACCCTACGAGCAGTACTTC
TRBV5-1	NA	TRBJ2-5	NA	CASSWGETYQETQYF	TGCGCCAGCAGCTGGGGGGAAACCTACCAAGAGACCCAGTACTTC
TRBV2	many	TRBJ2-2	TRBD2	CASTWTSGRAERGELFF	TGTGCCAGCACTTGGACTAGCGGGAGGGCCGAGCGCGGGGAGCTGTTTTTT
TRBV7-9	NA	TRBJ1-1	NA	CASSPLPPGPYTEAFF	TGTGCCAGCAGCCCCCTCCCTCCGGGACCCTACACTGAAGCTTTCTTT
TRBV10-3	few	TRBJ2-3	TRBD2	CAISWTSGTDTQYF	TGTGCCATCAGCTGGACTAGCGGCACAGATACGCAGTATTTT
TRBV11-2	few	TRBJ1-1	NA	CASSLDWPGVNTEAFF	TGTGCCAGCAGCTTAGATTGGCCAGGGGTGAACACTGAAGCTTTCTTT
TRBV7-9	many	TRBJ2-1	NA	CASSLVNGLSYNEQFF	TGTGCCAGCAGCTTAGTTAACGGGTTATCCTACAATGAGCAGTTCTTC
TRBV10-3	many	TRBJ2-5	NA	CAISLTPGPQETQYF	TGTGCCATCAGCTTAACCCCGGGGCCACAGGAGACCCAGTACTTC
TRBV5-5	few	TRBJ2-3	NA	CASSLFRTPAGDTQYF	TGTGCCAGCAGCTTGTTCAGGACTCCCGCCGGAGATACGCAGTATTTT
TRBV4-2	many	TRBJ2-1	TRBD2	CASSEEDSGRDEQFF	TGTGCCAGCAGCGAGGAGGATAGCGGGAGGGATGAGCAGTTCTTC
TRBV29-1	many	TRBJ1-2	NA	CSTLSLAYGYTF	TGCAGCACCTTGAGCCTCGCCTATGGCTACACCTTC
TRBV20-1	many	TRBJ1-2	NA	CSAPPGGQNYGYTF	TGCAGTGCTCCTCCGGGGGGACAAAACTATGGCTACACCTTC
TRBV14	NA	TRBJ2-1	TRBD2	CASSQGFPTSGMAYNEQFF	TGTGCCAGCAGCCAAGGATTCCCTACTAGCGGGATGGCCTACAATGAGCAGTTCTTC
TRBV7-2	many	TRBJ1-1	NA	CASSFWTAEAFF	TGTGCCAGCAGCTTTTGGACAGCTGAAGCTTTCTTT
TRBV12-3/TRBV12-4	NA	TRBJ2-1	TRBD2	CASRLAGFYNEQFF	TGTGCCAGCAGACTAGCGGGGTTCTACAATGAGCAGTTCTTC
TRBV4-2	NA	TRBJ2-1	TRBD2	CASSQAPEGGRKYNEQFF	TGTGCCAGCAGCCAAGCCCCTGAGGGCGGGAGGAAATACAATGAGCAGTTCTTC
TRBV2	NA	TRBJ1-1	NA	CASDTNTEAFF	TGTGCCAGCGACACGAACACTGAAGCTTTCTTT
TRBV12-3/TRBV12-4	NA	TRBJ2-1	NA	CASSPLQGDHNEQFF	TGTGCCAGCTCCCCACTCCAGGGAGACCACAATGAGCAGTTCTTC
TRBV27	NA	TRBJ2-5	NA	CASQNQETQYF	TGTGCCAGCCAAAACCAAGAGACCCAGTACTTC